These 11 T cell receptor beta chains share one sample of origin, sequenced in a study of shared clonotypes between healthy human individuals. Only in-frame clones appear in the TCRdb table, and some are missing; sequencing was by immunoSEQ multiplex PCR. The sample includes fewer than 400,000 clones, around two thirds of them seen just once. Specimen: memory CD4+ T cells sorted from blood. Regarding subset: CD45RA-negative fraction. The receptors were sampled from a young man in good health.

This sequence joins TRBV2 and TRBJ2-1, with D perhaps given as TRBD1 or TRBD2 (5 bases each). This CDR3 is 13 amino acids long. The V end was cut by 7 bases, the J end by 10 bases, with 17 bases between. Germline V gene sequence: CDR1 SNHLY, CDR2 FYNNEI. The CDR3 region has the DNA TGTGCCAGCAACCCCGAAAGAGGGGTAGAGCAGTTCTTC. Amino acid sequence: CASNPERGVEQFF.

The genes are TRBV6-6 and TRBJ1-2; no firm D call. Germline CDR1 reads MNHNY; CDR2 reads SVGAGI (reference sequence). V gave up 6 bases and J gave up 7 bases, with 18 bases separating them. CDR3 size: 14 residues. CDR3 region: CASSPTGGLGGYTF. In DNA form, the CDR3 reads TGTGCCAGCAGCCCGACGGGTGGGTTGGGTGGCTACACCTTC.

The gene calls are TRBV11-2 and TRBJ2-7, with TRBD1 identical over 10 bases. V gave up 4 bases and J gave up 3 bases; unmatched junction bases: 9. This CDR3 contains 16 residues. From germline, CDR1 is SGHAT and CDR2 FQNNGV. CDR3 nucleotides: TGTGCCAGCAGCTCAGTCCGGACAGGGGGATTCTACGAGCAGTACTTC. Translation gives CASSSVRTGGFYEQYF.

The V and J genes are TRBV7-9 and TRBJ1-5; TRBD1 might be the D (5 bases). The germline V gene has CDR1 SEHNR and CDR2 FQNEAQ (reference sequence). V was trimmed by 2 bases and J by 9 bases, leaving 14 bases between them. The CDR3 spans 14 residues. CDR3 region: CASSLSREGGPQHF. The DNA of the CDR3 is TGTGCCAGCAGCTTAAGCAGGGAGGGTGGGCCCCAGCATTTT.

The chain couples TRBV14 to TRBJ2-7; perhaps TRBD1 as D (6 bases). Germline V gene lookup returns CDR1 SGHDN and CDR2 FVKESK. The CDR3 length is 15 residues. The V end was cut by 1 base, the J end by 2 bases, with 12 bases between. CDR3 bases: TGTGCCAGCAGCCAAGCTCAGGGGTTTCCCTACGAGCAGTACTTC. Translation: CASSQAQGFPYEQYF.

V usage is TRBV15 and J usage is TRBJ2-1, with TRBD1 identical over 7 bases. The germline V gene encodes CDR1 LNHNV and CDR2 YYDKDF (reference sequence). CDR3 length: 14 residues. Unmatched junction bases numbered 4, after V lost 2 bases and J lost 6 bases. The CDR3 sequence: CATSRYRQGNEQFF. The CDR3 region has the DNA TGTGCCACCAGCAGATACCGACAGGGCAATGAGCAGTTCTTC.

This chain uses TRBV7-2 with TRBJ2-7; the match to TRBD1 covers 10 bases. The CDR3 contains 15 residues. Germline assignment: CDR1 SGHTA and CDR2 FQGNSA. V lost 3 bases, J lost 5 bases, and 7 bases stayed unmatched. Written as DNA, the CDR3 is TGTGCCAGCAGCTTCGCCGGGACAGGGGTCCACGAGCAGTACTTC. Protein: CASSFAGTGVHEQYF.

The chain has TRBV7-8 and TRBJ2-5; 7 bases align to TRBD2. The CDR3 is 16 residues long. Germline CDR1 SGHVS, CDR2 FQNEAQ. The ends lost 1 base at V and 10 bases at J; junction bases unmatched: 15. Here the CDR3 DNA reads TGTGCCAGCAGCTTAGTTCGCCTAGCGGAAGCTTCAGACCAGTACTTC. Translating gives CASSLVRLAEASDQYF. The full variable domain, rest sourced from reference TRBV7-8 and TRBJ2-5, is GAGVSQSPRYKVAKRGQDVALRCDPISGHVSLFWYQQALGQGPEFLTYFQNEAQLDKSGLPSDRFFAERPEGSVSTLKIQRTQQEDSAVYLCASSLVRLAEASDQYFGPGTRLLVL.

The DNA of the CDR3 is TGCGCCAGCAGCTTGGGACAGGGTGATCAGCCCCAGCATTTT. Its translation is CASSLGQGDQPQHF. The gene calls are TRBV5-1 and TRBJ1-5; 7 nucleotides align to TRBD1. CDR3 size: 14 residues. J gave up 5 bases and V 0 bases, and 2 bases lay outside the gene matches. Germline lookup yields CDR1 SGHRS and CDR2 YFSETQ.

This clone was detected ten times or more. The rearrangement links TRBV7-9 to TRBJ1-1, with TRBD1 matching 7 bases. Germline V gives CDR1 SEHNR, CDR2 FQNEAQ (reference sequence). CDR3 length: 13 amino acids. V was clipped by 5 bases and J by 5 bases; unmatched bases: 5. CDR3: CASSTTGRTEAFF. The CDR3 DNA sequence: TGTGCCAGCAGCACGACAGGGCGTACTGAAGCTTTCTTT.

This rearrangement joins TRBV6-6 to TRBJ1-4; TRBD1 aligns across 10 bases. The CDR3 is 15 amino acids. The ends lost 5 bases at V and 8 bases at J; junction bases unmatched: 8. Germline V gene sequence: CDR1 MNHNY, CDR2 SVGAGI (reference sequence). CDR3 bases: TGTGCCAGCAGTCCCGGGACAGGGGCGGAAGAAAAACTGTTTTTT. Amino acids: CASSPGTGAEEKLFF.